This TCR beta chain comes out of a study of STAT3 mutations in large granular lymphocyte leukemia. Whole-study findings and limits: TCR clonotype switching after therapy occurred in 6 of 18 patients. In several patients, dominant TCR clone burden exceeded STAT3 mutant burden. Clonal expansion was inferred from other time points because no sample existed at each clone's first appearance. In T-cell large granular lymphocyte leukemia, about half of patients showed multiple immunodominant subclonotypes.

Details on this clone: The antigen remains unidentified.

TCRdb's table, derived via immunoSEQ multiplex PCR, lists solely in-frame clones and lacks some. This table holds approximately 42,000 clones, approximately 78% found once. This sequence originates from a human donor with T large granular lymphocyte leukemia. Some clones in this sample may be carry-over from other donors' samples. The sequencing sample was made of PBMCs.

The CDR3 DNA reads TGTGCCAGCAGCCCCGGACACTCGAACACCGGGGAGCTGTTTTTT. It codes for CASSPGHSNTGELFF. The chain is built from TRBV4-2 and TRBJ2-2, with D maybe TRBD1 (5 bases). The CDR3 is 15 residues long. Between the trimmed V and J ends, which lost 4 bases and 0 bases, there was a span of 9 bases. Germline CDR1 and CDR2: LGHNA and YNFKEQ.